One and the same sample provided the 14 T cell receptor beta chains below, sequenced in a study of CD8 T cells in ankylosing spondylitis. These TCRs are of unknown antigen specificity. Findings and limits, study-wide: Within ankylosing spondylitis blood, a TCR beta motif made up of roughly eight highly homologous variants appeared to be characteristic.

TCRdb fed the 5' RACE reads into MiXCR, producing one record per CDR3 protein. The profile shows 300,000 to 400,000 distinct CDR3 sequences, 20% to 25% of them singletons. Input material: blood, either unsorted or a sorted T cell fraction (not recorded which). These receptor sequences come from a male donor with ankylosing spondylitis.

This clonotype was recorded a few times. This rearrangement joins TRBV18 to TRBJ1-5, with TRBD1 identical over 8 bases. This CDR3 is built from 16 residues. Germline-derived CDR1 and CDR2 are KGHSH and LQKENI. The V gene end was trimmed by 3 bases and the J gene end by 3 bases; junction bases not matched to a gene: 7. The CDR3 nucleotides are TGTGCCAGCTCACCGGCGGGACAGGCGAACAATCAGCCCCAGCATTTT. Protein: CASSPAGQANNQPQHF.

V and J are TRBV14 and TRBJ1-1; tentatively, D is TRBD1 (5 bases). The CDR3 length is 17 residues. The germline V gene has CDR1 SGHDN and CDR2 FVKESK. The V end was cut by 0 bases, the J end by 0 bases, with 14 bases between. The CDR3: CASSQEDRTHLNTEAFF. The CDR3 DNA sequence: TGTGCCAGCAGCCAAGAGGACCGGACACATTTGAACACTGAAGCTTTCTTT.

V is TRBV4-1 and J is TRBJ2-1, with a tentative D call TRBD2 (5 bases). Germline V gene data show CDR1 as MGHRA and CDR2 as YSYEKL. The CDR3 sequence is 16 residues long. V was trimmed by 1 base and J by 0 bases, leaving 10 bases between them. DNA of the CDR3: TGCGCCAGCAGCCAAGTCGCGGGCCGCTCCTACAATGAGCAGTTCTTC. This codes for CASSQVAGRSYNEQFF.

In this sample, this clonotype turned up a few times. The DNA for the CDR3 is TGCAGCGTTGAAGATCGAGGACAATTAGAGAGCACCGGGGAGCTGTTTTTT. Its protein is CSVEDRGQLESTGELFF. V is TRBV29-1 and J is TRBJ2-2; tentative D call: TRBD1 (5 bases). The V and J ends lost 0 bases and 4 bases respectively, with 18 bases between them. CDR3 length equals 17 residues. The germline gives CDR1 SQVTM, CDR2 ANQGSEA.

A remark on this clonotype: With a much larger clone just one base away, this may be a read error. This sequence joins TRBV12-3 or TRBV12-4 and TRBJ2-2; D possibly corresponds to TRBD2 (6 bases). The CDR3 consists of 15 residues. In DNA form, the CDR3 reads TGTGCCAGCAGTTTAGCGGGAGGATTCACCGGGCAGCTGTTTTTT. Its translation is CASSLAGGFTGQLFF.

This clonotype has at least ten counts. The chain uses TRBV29-1 and TRBJ1-1, with TRBD1 matching over 7 bases. The CDR3 consists of 14 residues. Germline-derived CDR1 and CDR2 are SQVTM and ANQGSEA. Trimming cost V 6 bases and J 0 bases; bases outside gene matches: 7. The CDR3 DNA follows: TGCAGCGTCGCCCGACAGGGTTTGAACACTGAAGCTTTCTTT. This encodes CSVARQGLNTEAFF.

The rearrangement joins TRBV6-1 to TRBJ1-3; D is ambiguous. The CDR3 is 13 amino acids. V was cut by 4 bases and J by 4 bases, with 8 bases left in between. Germline CDR1 and CDR2: MNHNS and SASEGT. This CDR3 reads CASSAGYGNTIYF. The CDR3 bases are TGTGCCAGCAGTGCGGGGTACGGAAACACCATATATTTT.

The rearrangement uses TRBV20-1 and TRBJ1-6; 8 positions match TRBD1. The CDR3 is 16 residues long. Germline loops: CDR1 DFQATT, CDR2 SNEGSKA (reference sequence). V shed 0 bases and J 6 bases; nucleotides not matched to a gene: 7. CDR3 sequence reads: CSARDWRQGFNSPLHF. The CDR3 bases are TGCAGTGCTAGAGATTGGAGACAGGGGTTTAATTCACCCCTCCACTTT.

The chain joins TRBV9 to TRBJ2-3, with a possible D match to TRBD1 (7 bases). The CDR3 loop spans 17 amino acids. CDR1 and CDR2 from the germline V gene are SGDLS and YYNGEE. V lost 4 bases and J 2 bases, leaving 20 bases between the germline ends. CDR3 region: CASSPRSEGATTDTQYF. In nucleotides, the CDR3 is TGTGCCAGCAGCCCTAGATCGGAGGGGGCGACCACAGATACGCAGTATTTT.

The chain is built from TRBV6-2 or TRBV6-3 and TRBJ2-7; TRBD2 aligns across 8 bases. This CDR3 has 14 amino acids. V dropped 5 bases and J dropped 8; count of bases not matched to a gene: 11. CDR1 is MNHEY and CDR2 is SVGEGT in the germline V gene. The CDR3 reads CASSRTSSAGQQYF. The CDR3 DNA reads TGTGCCAGCAGTCGGACTAGCAGCGCGGGTCAGCAGTACTTC.

This clonotype has only a few counts. The chain has TRBV5-1 and TRBJ2-2; 7 bases agree with TRBD1. The trim removed 0 bases at V and 0 bases at J, leaving 11 bases unmatched. In germline, CDR1 is SGHRS, CDR2 YFSETQ. The CDR3 contains 19 residues. The CDR3 DNA sequence: TGCGCCAGCAGCTTGGAGTCGAGGGGGCTACGGGCGAACACCGGGGAGCTGTTTTTT. Its translation is CASSLESRGLRANTGELFF. Filled out from reference TRBV5-1 and TRBJ2-2, the complete variable domain reads KAGVTQTPRYLIKTRGQQVTLSCSPISGHRSVSWYQQTPGQGLQFLFEYFSETQRNKGNFPGRFSGRQFSNSRSEMNVSTLELGDSALYLCASSLESRGLRANTGELFFGEGSRLTVL.

The table lists this clonotype with a few counts. In DNA, the CDR3 is TGCAGTGCTCGACTAGCGGGAGTTGAGACCCAGTACTTC. Translating it yields CSARLAGVETQYF. V and J are TRBV20-1 and TRBJ2-5; TRBD2 matches at 12 bases. Germline V gene sequence: CDR1 DFQATT, CDR2 SNEGSKA (reference sequence). Unmatched junction bases numbered 3, after V lost 5 bases and J lost 5 bases. This CDR3 comprises 13 residues.

This clonotype has more than one count but fewer than ten. The rearrangement links TRBV28 to TRBJ2-1; 10 bases fit TRBD2. The CDR3 length is 19 residues. Trimming cost V 3 bases and J 9 bases; bases outside gene matches: 20. Germline V gene data show CDR1 as MDHEN and CDR2 as SYDVKM. The CDR3 nucleotides are TGTGCCAGCAGTTTGGAGGTGGGAGCGGGAGGGTTTATTAACGGTGAGCAGTTCTTC. Amino acid sequence: CASSLEVGAGGFINGEQFF.

The chain carries TRBV10-1 and TRBJ2-1; the match to TRBD2 covers 8 bases. The CDR3 has 15 residues. V lost 4 bases and J lost 7; bases outside the gene matches: 9. The germline gives CDR1 WNHNN, CDR2 SYGVQD (reference sequence). CDR3 DNA sequence: TGCGCCAGCAGTGGCGACGGGAGGGCCGTAAATGAGCAGTTCTTC. Translation: CASSGDGRAVNEQFF.